These T cell receptor beta chains were read from a single sample in a study of blood T cells in healthy people across ages. TCRdb redid the calling of the 5' RACE reads with MiXCR, one entry per CDR3 protein. The top ten hold about 26% of the sample, which has approximately 800,000 distinct CDR3 sequences, just over 55% seen once. Material for sequencing was blood. These receptors originate from a man between 40 and 49 years old in good health. The CDR3 runs from the conserved cysteine through the conserved F or W. A D gene is named only where the DNA matches it firmly. The listing skips clone size in some rows; elsewhere it reads once, few, many or a size class.

D	V	size	J	length	DNA	CDR3
TRBD1	TRBV28	-	TRBJ1-5	14	TGTGCCAGCAGTCCAGGGGGTACCAATCAGCCCCAGCATTTT	CASSPGGTNQPQHF
-	TRBV12-3/TRBV12-4	-	TRBJ2-7	15	TGTGCCAGCAGCCCCGGGACCCTGACAATCTACGAGCAGTACTTC	CASSPGTLTIYEQYF
TRBD1	TRBV5-6	-	TRBJ1-5	18	TGTGCCAGCAGCCATCACAGGGGGCGCATTACTCGGGATCAGCCCCAGCATTTT	CASSHHRGRITRDQPQHF
-	TRBV6-2/TRBV6-3	-	TRBJ1-1	13	TGTGCCAGCAAGGAGCCGACAGACACTGAAGCTTTCTTT	CASKEPTDTEAFF
-	TRBV6-1	-	TRBJ2-5	10	TGTGCCAGCAGTGAGGGACGTCAGTACTTC	CASSEGRQYF
-	TRBV12-3/TRBV12-4	-	TRBJ1-1	12	TGTGCCAGCAGTTTGTTCGGGAATGAAGCTTTCTTT	CASSLFGNEAFF
-	TRBV29-1	-	TRBJ1-1	11	TGCACCGGAACAGTGAACACTGAAGCTTTCTTT	CTGTVNTEAFF
-	TRBV9	few	TRBJ2-3	12	TGTGCCAGCAGCGTAGGACCAGATACGCAGTATTTT	CASSVGPDTQYF
-	TRBV7-2	few	TRBJ2-1	15	TGTGCCAGCAGCTTAGCTAGGATTTCCTACAATGAGCAGTTCTTC	CASSLARISYNEQFF
TRBD1	TRBV12-3/TRBV12-4	-	TRBJ2-5	13	TGTGCCAGCGGCAGGGGGCGTTGGGAGACCCAGTACTTC	CASGRGRWETQYF
TRBD2	TRBV20-1	-	TRBJ2-5	14	TGCAGTGCTAGGGGACTAGCGGAAGAGTGGGCCCAGTACTTC	CSARGLAEEWAQYF
TRBD1	TRBV7-9	once	TRBJ1-1	12	TGTGCCAGCAGCGACCGGGACAGCCAAGCTTTCTTT	CASSDRDSQAFF
TRBD2	TRBV9	-	TRBJ2-2	18	TGTGCCAGCAGCGCCCACAGTAGCGGGAGGCTAAACACCGGGGAGCTGTTTTTT	CASSAHSSGRLNTGELFF
-	TRBV3-1	-	TRBJ2-4	16	TGTGCCAGCAGCCCGGAGCGTGGGAGAGGCTCGAACATTCAGTACTTC	CASSPERGRGSNIQYF